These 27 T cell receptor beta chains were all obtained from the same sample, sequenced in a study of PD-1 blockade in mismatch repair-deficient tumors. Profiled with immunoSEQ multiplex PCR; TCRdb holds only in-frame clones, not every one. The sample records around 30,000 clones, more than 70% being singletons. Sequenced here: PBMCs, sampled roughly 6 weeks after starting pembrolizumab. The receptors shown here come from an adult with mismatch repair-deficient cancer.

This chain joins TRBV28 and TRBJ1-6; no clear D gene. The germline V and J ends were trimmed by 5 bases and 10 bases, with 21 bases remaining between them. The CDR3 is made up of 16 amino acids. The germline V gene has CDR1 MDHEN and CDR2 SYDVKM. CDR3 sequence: CASSPPPWQERSPLHF. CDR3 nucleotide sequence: TGTGCCAGCAGTCCGCCTCCGTGGCAAGAACGCTCACCCCTCCACTTT.

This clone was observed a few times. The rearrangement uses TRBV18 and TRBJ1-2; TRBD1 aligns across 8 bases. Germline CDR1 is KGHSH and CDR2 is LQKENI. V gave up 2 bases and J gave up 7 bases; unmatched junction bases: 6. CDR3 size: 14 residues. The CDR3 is CASSPEGQGSGYTF. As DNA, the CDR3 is TGTGCCAGCTCACCAGAAGGACAGGGATCTGGCTACACCTTC.

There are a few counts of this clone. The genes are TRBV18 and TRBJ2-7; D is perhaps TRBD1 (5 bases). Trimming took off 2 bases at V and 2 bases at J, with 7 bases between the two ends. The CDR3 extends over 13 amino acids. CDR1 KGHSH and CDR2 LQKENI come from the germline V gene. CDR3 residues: CASSPSRAYEQYF. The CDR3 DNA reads TGTGCCAGCTCACCAAGCAGGGCCTACGAGCAGTACTTC. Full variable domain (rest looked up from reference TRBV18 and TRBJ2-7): NAGVMQNPRHLVRRRGQEARLRCSPMKGHSHVYWYRQLPEEGLKFMVYLQKENIIDESGMPKERFSAEFPKEGPSILRIQQVVRGDSAAYFCASSPSRAYEQYFGPGTRLTVT.

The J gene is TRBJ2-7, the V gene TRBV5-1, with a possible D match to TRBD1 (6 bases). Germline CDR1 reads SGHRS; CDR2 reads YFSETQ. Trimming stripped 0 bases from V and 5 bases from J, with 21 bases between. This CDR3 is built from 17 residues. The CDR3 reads CASSLGALIQGGNEQYF. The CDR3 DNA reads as TGCGCCAGCAGCTTGGGGGCTCTAATACAGGGTGGTAACGAGCAGTACTTC.

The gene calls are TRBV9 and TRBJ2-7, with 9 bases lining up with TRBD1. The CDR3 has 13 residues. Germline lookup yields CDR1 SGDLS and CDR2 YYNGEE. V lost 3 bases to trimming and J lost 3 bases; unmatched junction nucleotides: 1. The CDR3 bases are TGTGCCAGCAGCGGACAGGGGGTCTACGAGCAGTACTTC. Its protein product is CASSGQGVYEQYF.

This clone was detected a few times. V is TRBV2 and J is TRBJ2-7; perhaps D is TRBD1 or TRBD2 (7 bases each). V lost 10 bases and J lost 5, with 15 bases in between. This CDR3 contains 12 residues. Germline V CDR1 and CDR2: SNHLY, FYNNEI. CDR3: CATRGGLDEQYF. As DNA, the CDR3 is TGTGCCACCAGGGGGGGTTTAGACGAGCAGTACTTC.

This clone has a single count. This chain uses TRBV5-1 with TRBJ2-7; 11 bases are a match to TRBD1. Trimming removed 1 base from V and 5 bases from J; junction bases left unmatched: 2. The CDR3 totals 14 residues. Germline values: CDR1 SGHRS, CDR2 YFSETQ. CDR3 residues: CASSLMDRGHEQYF. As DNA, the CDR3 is TGCGCCAGCAGCTTGATGGACAGGGGGCACGAGCAGTACTTC. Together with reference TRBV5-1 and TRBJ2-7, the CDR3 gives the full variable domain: KAGVTQTPRYLIKTRGQQVTLSCSPISGHRSVSWYQQTPGQGLQFLFEYFSETQRNKGNFPGRFSGRQFSNSRSEMNVSTLELGDSALYLCASSLMDRGHEQYFGPGTRLTVT.

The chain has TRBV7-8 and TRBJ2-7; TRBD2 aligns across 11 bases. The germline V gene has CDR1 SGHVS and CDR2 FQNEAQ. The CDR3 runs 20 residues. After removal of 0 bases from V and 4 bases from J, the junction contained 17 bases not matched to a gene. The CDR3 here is CASSLALDYASGGWEYEQYF. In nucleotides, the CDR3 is TGTGCCAGCAGCTTAGCGCTTGATTATGCTAGCGGGGGGTGGGAATACGAGCAGTACTTC.

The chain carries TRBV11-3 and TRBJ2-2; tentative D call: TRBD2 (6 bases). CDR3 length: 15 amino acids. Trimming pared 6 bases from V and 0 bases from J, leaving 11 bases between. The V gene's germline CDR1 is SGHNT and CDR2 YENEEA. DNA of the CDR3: TGTGCCAGCAGTAAGGGACTTACGAACACCGGGGAGCTGTTTTTT. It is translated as CASSKGLTNTGELFF.

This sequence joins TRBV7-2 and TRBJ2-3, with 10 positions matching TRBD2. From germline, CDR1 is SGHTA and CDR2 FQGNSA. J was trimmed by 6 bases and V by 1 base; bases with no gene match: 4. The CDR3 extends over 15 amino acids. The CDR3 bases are TGTGCCAGCAGCTTAGGCCCAGCGGGAGGGGATACGCAGTATTTT. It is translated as CASSLGPAGGDTQYF.

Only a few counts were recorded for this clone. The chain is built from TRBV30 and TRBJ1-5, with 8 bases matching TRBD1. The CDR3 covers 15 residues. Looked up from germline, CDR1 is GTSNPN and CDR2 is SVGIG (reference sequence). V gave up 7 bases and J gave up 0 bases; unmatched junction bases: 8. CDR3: CASRTGSYSNQPQHF. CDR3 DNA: TGTGCCTCACGGACAGGGTCGTATAGCAATCAGCCCCAGCATTTT. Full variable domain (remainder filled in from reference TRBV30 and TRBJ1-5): SQTIHQWPATLVQPVGSPLSLECTVEGTSNPNLYWYRQAAGRGLQLLFYSVGIGQISSEVPQNLSASRPQDRQFILSSKKLLLSDSGFYLCASRTGSYSNQPQHFGDGTRLSIL.

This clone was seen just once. DNA for the CDR3: TGTGCCAGTAGTACAGGGGGCCTTAACTATGGCTACACCTTC. Protein sequence: CASSTGGLNYGYTF. This chain joins TRBV19 and TRBJ1-2; 8 nucleotides match TRBD1. The CDR3 totals 14 residues. The V gene end was trimmed by 4 bases and the J gene end by 1 base; junction bases not matched to a gene: 2. Germline-derived CDR1 and CDR2 are LNHDA and SQIVND (reference sequence).

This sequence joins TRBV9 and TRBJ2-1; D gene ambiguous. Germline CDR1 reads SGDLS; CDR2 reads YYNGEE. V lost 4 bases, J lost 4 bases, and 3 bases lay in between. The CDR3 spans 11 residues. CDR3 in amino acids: CASSLYNEQFF. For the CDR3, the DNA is TGTGCCAGCAGCCTGTACAATGAGCAGTTCTTC.

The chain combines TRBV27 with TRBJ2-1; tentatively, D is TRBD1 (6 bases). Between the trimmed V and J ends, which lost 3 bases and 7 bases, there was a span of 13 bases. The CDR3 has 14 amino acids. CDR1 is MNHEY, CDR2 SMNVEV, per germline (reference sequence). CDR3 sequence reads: CASSFLYRVNEQFF. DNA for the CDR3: TGTGCCAGCAGTTTTTTATACAGGGTAAATGAGCAGTTCTTC.

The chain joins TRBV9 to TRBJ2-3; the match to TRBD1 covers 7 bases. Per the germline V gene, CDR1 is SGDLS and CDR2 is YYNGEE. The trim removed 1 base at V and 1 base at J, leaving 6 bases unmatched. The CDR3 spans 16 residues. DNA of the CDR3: TGTGCCAGCAGCGTAAGAGAGGGGGCGCGCACAGATACGCAGTATTTT. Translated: CASSVREGARTDTQYF.

The CDR3 sequence is CASSDAAGYGYTF. As DNA, the CDR3 is TGTGCCAGCAGTGACGCGGCGGGCTATGGCTACACCTTC. The chain uses TRBV2 and TRBJ1-2; D unclear. Germline assignment: CDR1 SNHLY and CDR2 FYNNEI. V was trimmed by 3 bases and J by 4 bases, leaving 9 bases between them. The CDR3 is 13 residues long.

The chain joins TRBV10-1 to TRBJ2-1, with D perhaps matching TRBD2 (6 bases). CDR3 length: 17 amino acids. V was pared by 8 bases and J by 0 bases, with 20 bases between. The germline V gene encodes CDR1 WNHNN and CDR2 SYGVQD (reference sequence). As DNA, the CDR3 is TGCGCCAGCTCCTTGGGGAGGTTACCCAGCTCCTACAATGAGCAGTTCTTC. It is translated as CASSLGRLPSSYNEQFF.

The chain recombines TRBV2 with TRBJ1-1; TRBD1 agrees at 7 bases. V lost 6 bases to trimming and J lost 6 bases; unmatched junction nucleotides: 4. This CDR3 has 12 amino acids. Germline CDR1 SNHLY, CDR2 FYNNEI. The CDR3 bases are TGTGCCAGCAGGTTACAGGGGTCTGAAGCTTTCTTT. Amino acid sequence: CASRLQGSEAFF.

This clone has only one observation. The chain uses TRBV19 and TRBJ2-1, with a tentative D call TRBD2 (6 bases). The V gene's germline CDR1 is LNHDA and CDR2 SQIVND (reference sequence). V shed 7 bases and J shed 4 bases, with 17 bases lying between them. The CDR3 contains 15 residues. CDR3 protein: CASTNKAGHYNEQFF. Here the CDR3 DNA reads TGTGCCAGTACCAATAAAGCGGGCCATTACAATGAGCAGTTCTTC.

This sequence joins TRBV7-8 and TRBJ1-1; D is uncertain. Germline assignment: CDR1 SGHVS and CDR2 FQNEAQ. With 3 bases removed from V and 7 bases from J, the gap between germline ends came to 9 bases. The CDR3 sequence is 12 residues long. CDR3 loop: CASSFSGREAFF. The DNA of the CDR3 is TGTGCCAGCAGCTTTAGTGGGCGTGAAGCTTTCTTT.

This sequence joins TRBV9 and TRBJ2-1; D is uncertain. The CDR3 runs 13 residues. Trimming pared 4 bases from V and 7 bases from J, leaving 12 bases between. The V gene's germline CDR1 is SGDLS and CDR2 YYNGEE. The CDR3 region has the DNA TGTGCCAGCAGCCCCCCGAGGCCGAATGAGCAGTTCTTC. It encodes CASSPPRPNEQFF.

The DNA for the CDR3 is TGTGCCAGCAGCCGGACAGGGTGGGAGCAGTACTTC. Protein product: CASSRTGWEQYF. This chain uses TRBV7-9 with TRBJ2-7, with 8 positions matching TRBD1. V gave up 5 bases and J gave up 7 bases; unmatched junction bases: 4. The CDR3 is made up of 12 amino acids. The germline V gene encodes CDR1 SEHNR and CDR2 FQNEAQ (reference sequence).

CDR3 bases: TGTGCCAGCTCACCATATTCTAGCTACAATGAGCAGTTCTTC. This gives the protein CASSPYSSYNEQFF. The V gene is TRBV18, the J gene TRBJ2-1; no clear D gene. From germline, CDR1 is KGHSH and CDR2 LQKENI. Trimming removed 2 bases from V and 3 bases from J, with 8 bases in between. The CDR3 spans 14 residues.

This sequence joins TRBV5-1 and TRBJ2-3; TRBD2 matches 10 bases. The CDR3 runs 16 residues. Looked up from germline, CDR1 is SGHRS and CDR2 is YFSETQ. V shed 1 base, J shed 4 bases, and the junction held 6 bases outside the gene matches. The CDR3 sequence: CASSLRASGSADTQYF. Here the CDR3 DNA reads TGCGCCAGCAGCTTGAGGGCTAGCGGGAGCGCAGATACGCAGTATTTT.

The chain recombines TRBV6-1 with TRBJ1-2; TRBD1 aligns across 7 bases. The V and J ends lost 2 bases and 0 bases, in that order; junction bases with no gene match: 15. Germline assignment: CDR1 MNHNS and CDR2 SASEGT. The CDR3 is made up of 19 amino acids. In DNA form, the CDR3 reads TGTGCCAGCAGTGAAACCCTTACACCGAGGACAGGAACTAACTATGGCTACACCTTC. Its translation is CASSETLTPRTGTNYGYTF.

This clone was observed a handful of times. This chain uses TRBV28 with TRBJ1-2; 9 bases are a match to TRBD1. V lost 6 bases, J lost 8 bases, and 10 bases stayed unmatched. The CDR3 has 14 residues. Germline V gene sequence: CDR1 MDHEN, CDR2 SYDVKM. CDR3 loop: CASSWRQGGYGYTF. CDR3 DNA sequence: TGTGCCAGCAGCTGGAGACAGGGGGGTTACGGCTACACCTTC.

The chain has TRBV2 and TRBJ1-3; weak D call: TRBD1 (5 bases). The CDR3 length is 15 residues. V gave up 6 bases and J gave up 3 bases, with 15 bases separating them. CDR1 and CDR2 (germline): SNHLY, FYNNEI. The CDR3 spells CASRAFGGSGNTIYF. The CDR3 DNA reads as TGTGCCAGCAGGGCCTTCGGGGGTAGTGGAAACACCATATATTTT.